The clone carrying this T cell receptor beta chain was observed a few times. The data derive from a study of blood T cell repertoires in COVID-19. Enrolled through a virtual design, the participants were between 18 and 89 years of age and came from 24 US areas. Grouping used clinical history reported by participants in a survey and questionnaire. Sequencing used immunoSEQ multiplex PCR; TCRdb keeps in-frame clones, though not all of them. Among hundreds of thousands of clones listed, 89% were seen once. Trimming removed 4 bases from V and 4 bases from J; junction bases left unmatched: 7. CDR3 length equals 15 residues. CDR1 is SGHKS, CDR2 YYEKEE, per germline (reference sequence).

This sequence was found in a woman in her 30s with acute COVID-19. The chain recombines TRBV5-5 with TRBJ1-2; 10 nucleotides agree with TRBD1. The sample taken for sequencing was PBMCs or T cells enriched from blood (not recorded which). CDR3 region: CASSPRTGGSYGYTF. CDR3 in DNA: TGTGCCAGCAGCCCCAGGACAGGGGGAAGCTATGGCTACACCTTC.